This TCR beta chain was found in a study of OX40 agonist ivuxolimab in advanced cancers. CDR3 length: 13 residues. Germline V gene lookup returns CDR1 SQVTM and CDR2 ANQGSEA. With 4 bases removed from V and 0 bases from J, the gap between germline ends came to 7 bases. The protocol was immunoSEQ multiplex PCR, while the TCRdb copy is restricted to in-frame clones and leaves out a portion. The sample lists 65,000 to 80,000 clones, under 85% occurring once. The TCR comes from an adult with an advanced solid tumor such as melanoma, head and neck, liver or kidney cancer. The sequences come from CD4+ or CD8+ T cells sorted from blood, collected in a trial of the OX40 agonist ivuxolimab. J is TRBJ2-1 and V is TRBV29-1; D gene unclear. CDR3 protein: CSVAPVSYNEQFF. As DNA, the CDR3 is TGCAGCGTTGCTCCAGTCTCCTACAATGAGCAGTTCTTC.